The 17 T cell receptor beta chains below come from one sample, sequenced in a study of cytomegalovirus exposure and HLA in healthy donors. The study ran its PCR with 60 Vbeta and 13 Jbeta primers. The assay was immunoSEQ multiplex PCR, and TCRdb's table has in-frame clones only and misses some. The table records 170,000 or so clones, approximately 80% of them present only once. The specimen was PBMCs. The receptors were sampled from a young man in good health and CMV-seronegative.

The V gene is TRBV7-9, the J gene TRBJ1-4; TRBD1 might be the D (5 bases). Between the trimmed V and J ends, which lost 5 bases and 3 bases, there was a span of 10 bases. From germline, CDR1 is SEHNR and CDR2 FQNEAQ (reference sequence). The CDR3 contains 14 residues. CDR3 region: CASSPRASNEKLFF. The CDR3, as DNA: TGTGCCAGCAGCCCCAGGGCTTCTAATGAAAAACTGTTTTTT.

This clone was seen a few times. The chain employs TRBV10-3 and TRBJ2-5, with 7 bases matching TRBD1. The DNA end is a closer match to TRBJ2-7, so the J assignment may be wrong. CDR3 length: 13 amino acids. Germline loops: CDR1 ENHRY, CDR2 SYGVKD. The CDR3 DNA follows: TGTGCCATCAGTGCGACAGGGCCCTACGAGCAGTACTTC. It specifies CAISATGPYEQYF.

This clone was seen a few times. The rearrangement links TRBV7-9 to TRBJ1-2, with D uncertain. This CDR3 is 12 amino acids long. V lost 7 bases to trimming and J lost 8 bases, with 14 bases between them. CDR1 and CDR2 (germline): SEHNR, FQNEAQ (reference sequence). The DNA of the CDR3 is TGTGCCAGCACCCAAGAAGAGGGAGGCTACACCTTC. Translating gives CASTQEEGGYTF.

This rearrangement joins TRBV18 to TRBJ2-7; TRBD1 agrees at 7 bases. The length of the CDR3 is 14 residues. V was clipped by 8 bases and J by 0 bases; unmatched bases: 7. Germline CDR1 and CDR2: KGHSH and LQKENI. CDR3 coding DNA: TGTGCCAGCGCATCAGGGGGAAGCTCCTACGAGCAGTACTTC. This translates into CASASGGSSYEQYF.

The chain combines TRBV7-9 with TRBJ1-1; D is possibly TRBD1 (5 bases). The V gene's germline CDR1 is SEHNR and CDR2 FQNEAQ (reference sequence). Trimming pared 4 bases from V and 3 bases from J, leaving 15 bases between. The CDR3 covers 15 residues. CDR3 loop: CASSSGTKGHTEAFF. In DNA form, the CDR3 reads TGTGCCAGCAGCTCGGGGACTAAGGGTCACACTGAAGCTTTCTTT.

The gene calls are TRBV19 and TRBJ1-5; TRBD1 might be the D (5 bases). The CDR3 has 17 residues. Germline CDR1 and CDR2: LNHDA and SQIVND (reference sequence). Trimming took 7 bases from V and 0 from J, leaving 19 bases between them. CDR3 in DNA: TGTGCCAGTACCCCTAACGACAGACCCTTTAGCAATCAGCCCCAGCATTTT. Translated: CASTPNDRPFSNQPQHF.

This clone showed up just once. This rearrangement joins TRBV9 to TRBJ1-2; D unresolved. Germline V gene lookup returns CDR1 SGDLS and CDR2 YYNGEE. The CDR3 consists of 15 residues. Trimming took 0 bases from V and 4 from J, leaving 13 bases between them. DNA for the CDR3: TGTGCCAGCAGCGTAGGATCGGAGGGTGGCTATGGCTACACCTTC. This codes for CASSVGSEGGYGYTF.

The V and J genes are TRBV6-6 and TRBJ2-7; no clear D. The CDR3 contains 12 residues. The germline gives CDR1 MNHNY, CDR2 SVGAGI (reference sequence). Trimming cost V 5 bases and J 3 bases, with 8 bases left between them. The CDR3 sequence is CASSATGYEQYF. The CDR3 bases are TGTGCCAGCAGTGCTACCGGCTACGAGCAGTACTTC.

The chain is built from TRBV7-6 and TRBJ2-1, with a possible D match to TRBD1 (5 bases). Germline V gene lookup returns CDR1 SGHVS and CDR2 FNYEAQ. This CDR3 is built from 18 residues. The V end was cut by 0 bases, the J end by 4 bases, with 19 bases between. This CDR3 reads CASSLAPQGTDGYNEQFF. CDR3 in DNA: TGTGCCAGCAGCTTAGCCCCCCAGGGAACGGATGGGTACAATGAGCAGTTCTTC.

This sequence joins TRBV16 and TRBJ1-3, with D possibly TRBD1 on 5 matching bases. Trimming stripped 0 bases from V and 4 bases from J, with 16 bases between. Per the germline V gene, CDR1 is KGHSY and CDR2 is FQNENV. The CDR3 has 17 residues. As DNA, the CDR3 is TGTGCCAGCAGCCAATCGATTGGAGGGGCAGGAGGAAACACCATATATTTT. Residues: CASSQSIGGAGGNTIYF.

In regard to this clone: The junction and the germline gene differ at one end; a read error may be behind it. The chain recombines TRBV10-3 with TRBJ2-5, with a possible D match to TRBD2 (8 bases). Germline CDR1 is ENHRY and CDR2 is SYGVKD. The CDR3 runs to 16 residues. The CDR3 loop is CASSEGPGGGAETQYF. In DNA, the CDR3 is TGTGCCAGCAGTGAAGGGCCGGGAGGGGGCGCAGAGACCCAGTACTTC.

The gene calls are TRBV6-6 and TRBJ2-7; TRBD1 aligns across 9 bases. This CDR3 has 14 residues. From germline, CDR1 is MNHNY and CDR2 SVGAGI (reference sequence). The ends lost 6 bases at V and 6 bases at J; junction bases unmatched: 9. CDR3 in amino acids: CASRPRTGVPEQYF. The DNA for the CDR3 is TGTGCCAGCAGACCTCGGACAGGGGTTCCCGAGCAGTACTTC.

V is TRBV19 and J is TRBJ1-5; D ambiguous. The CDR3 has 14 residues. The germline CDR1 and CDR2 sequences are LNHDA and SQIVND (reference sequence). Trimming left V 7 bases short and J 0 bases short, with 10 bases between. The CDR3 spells CASTRVNSNQPQHF. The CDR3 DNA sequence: TGTGCCAGTACCCGCGTTAATAGCAATCAGCCCCAGCATTTT.

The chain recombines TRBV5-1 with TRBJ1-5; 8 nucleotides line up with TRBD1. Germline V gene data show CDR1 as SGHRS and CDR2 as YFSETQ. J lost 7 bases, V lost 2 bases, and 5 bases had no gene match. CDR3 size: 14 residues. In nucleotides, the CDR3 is TGCGCCAGCAGCTTACAGGGGGAAGGCCAGCCCCAGCATTTT. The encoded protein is CASSLQGEGQPQHF.

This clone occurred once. The CDR3 loop is CASRATGPYEQYF. DNA of the CDR3: TGTGCCAGCAGGGCGACAGGTCCCTACGAGCAGTACTTC. The rearrangement links TRBV28 to TRBJ2-7, with a tentative D call TRBD1 (6 bases). With 6 bases removed from V and 2 bases from J, the gap between germline ends came to 11 bases. The germline V gene has CDR1 MDHEN and CDR2 SYDVKM. The CDR3 loop spans 13 amino acids.

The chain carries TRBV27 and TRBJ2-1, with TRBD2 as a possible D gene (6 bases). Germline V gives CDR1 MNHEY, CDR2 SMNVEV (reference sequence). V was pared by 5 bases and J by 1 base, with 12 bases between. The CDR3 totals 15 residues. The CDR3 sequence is CASSGGVGSYNEQFF. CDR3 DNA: TGTGCCAGCAGTGGCGGGGTTGGGTCCTACAATGAGCAGTTCTTC.

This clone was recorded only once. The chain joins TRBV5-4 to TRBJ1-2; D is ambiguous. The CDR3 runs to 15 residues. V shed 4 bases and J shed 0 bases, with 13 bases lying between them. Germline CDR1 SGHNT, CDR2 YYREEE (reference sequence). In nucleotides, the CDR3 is TGTGCCAGCAGCCCCCCCCGGGGAGCTAACTATGGCTACACCTTC. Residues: CASSPPRGANYGYTF.